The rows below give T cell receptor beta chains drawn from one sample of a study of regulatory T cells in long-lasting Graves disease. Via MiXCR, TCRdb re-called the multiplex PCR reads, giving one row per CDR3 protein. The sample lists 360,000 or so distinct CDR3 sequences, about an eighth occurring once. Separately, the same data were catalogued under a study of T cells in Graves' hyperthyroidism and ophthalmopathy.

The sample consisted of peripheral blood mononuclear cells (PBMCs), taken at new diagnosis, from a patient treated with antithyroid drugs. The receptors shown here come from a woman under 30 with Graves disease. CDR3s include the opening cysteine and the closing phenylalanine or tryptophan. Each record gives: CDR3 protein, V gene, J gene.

CASRLQGARQPQHF,TRBV6-1,TRBJ1-5
CSAPIGGALVDTQYF,TRBV20-1,TRBJ2-3
CSARGPDRRYGYTF,TRBV20-1,TRBJ1-2
CSVDRRFRGAGNTEAFF,TRBV29-1,TRBJ1-1
CASSLAGVGEQFF,TRBV12-3/TRBV12-4,TRBJ2-1
CASIPGAVGTGEQYF,TRBV7-2,TRBJ2-7
CSARDRAWEQYF,TRBV20-1,TRBJ2-7
CASSDGLTGELFF,TRBV11-3,TRBJ2-2
CASSSRWSGKNTEAFF,TRBV12-3/TRBV12-4,TRBJ1-1
CASSHTGQQKLFF,TRBV3-1,TRBJ1-4
CSAKDADNTIYF,TRBV29-1,TRBJ1-3
CASIISEGGEAFF,TRBV7-9,TRBJ1-1
CSARDPGSGSYNEQFF,TRBV20-1,TRBJ2-1
CASSLRGRNTYEQYF,TRBV5-5,TRBJ2-7
CASSEVSKQFF,TRBV6-1,TRBJ2-1
CASSLGGGQGAWDTQYF,TRBV5-1,TRBJ2-3
CASGAGGPLSNQPQHF,TRBV9,TRBJ1-5
CSARGDFGFNEQFF,TRBV20-1,TRBJ2-1
CASSLESSVEETQYF,TRBV5-1,TRBJ2-5
CASSLVRTEAFF,TRBV7-9,TRBJ1-1
CASSATGTTNPGGNEQFF,TRBV9,TRBJ2-1
CASSLVGGNGYTF,TRBV11-2,TRBJ1-2
CASRFPRRRGETEAFF,TRBV28,TRBJ1-1
CASSPTSFEQFF,TRBV7-9,TRBJ2-1
CASSYRLGRDSYYEQYF,TRBV27,TRBJ2-7
CASSLYSGSYEQYF,TRBV7-9,TRBJ2-7
CASSQGTSRRYQETQYF,TRBV6-1,TRBJ2-5
CASTTVWGTAGANVLTF,TRBV5-1,TRBJ2-6
CASSRRSSNQPQHF,TRBV28,TRBJ1-5
CASSLQGSQRGDGYTF,TRBV7-2,TRBJ1-2
CASSSGTLPDQPQHF,TRBV7-9,TRBJ1-5
CASGREKGGRDGYTF,TRBV4-3,TRBJ1-2
CASSSQGAGQDHNEQFF,TRBV19,TRBJ2-1
CASKSSRAGVLTF,TRBV5-1,TRBJ2-6
CASSGGSEKLFF,TRBV27,TRBJ1-4
CASSRGQAPYNEQFF,TRBV27,TRBJ2-1
CASTSGLSYNEQFF,TRBV11-2,TRBJ2-1
CASSDPRGSYEQYF,TRBV7-6,TRBJ2-7
CASSEYRVDRRDGYTF,TRBV25-1,TRBJ1-2
CSANSGRLYEQYF,TRBV20-1,TRBJ2-7
CASSVVYTGSIDEQFF,TRBV4-3,TRBJ2-1
CASSFIKPGQSSTDTQYF,TRBV7-2,TRBJ2-3
CASSQVGRRAFF,TRBV3-1,TRBJ1-1
CASSSPYSNQPQHF,TRBV7-9,TRBJ1-5
CAIRGQGNQPQHF,TRBV10-3,TRBJ1-5
CASSFWGDEQFF,TRBV11-2,TRBJ2-1
CSAGSVVIGNEQFF,TRBV20-1,TRBJ2-1
CASSPLGGGGVTDTQYF,TRBV2,TRBJ2-3
CASSFGLGVGNQPQHF,TRBV7-8,TRBJ1-5
CATSRSLAGGPSTDTQYF,TRBV15,TRBJ2-3
CASSQPTALVADTQYF,TRBV7-9,TRBJ2-3
CSVDNLINRDRSRANQPQHF,TRBV29-1,TRBJ1-5
CASSIPAGEQFF,TRBV19,TRBJ2-1
CASREWDRDAIEQFF,TRBV7-2,TRBJ2-1